Many counts were recorded for the clone carrying this T cell receptor beta chain. The data are from a study of early T cells in non-severe SARS-CoV-2 infection. Overall study: It was bulk RNA from unsorted whole blood that was sequenced, and the chains were unpaired.

TCRdb passed the 5' RACE reads through MiXCR, listing each CDR3 protein once. The sample records under 40,000 distinct CDR3 sequences, 4.5% to 7.5% being singletons. The CDR3 spans 15 residues. CDR1 and CDR2 (germline): SGHAT, FQNNGV. The V and J ends lost 7 bases and 5 bases, in that order; junction bases with no gene match: 9. The sample taken for sequencing was whole blood. The sequence was collected from an adult who was a healthcare worker with PCR-confirmed SARS-CoV-2 infection or an uninfected control (not recorded which). This rearrangement joins TRBV11-2 to TRBJ2-5, with 11 bases aligning to TRBD2. As DNA, the CDR3 is TGTGCCAGCAACCATATAGCGGGGGGGCTCGAGACCCAGTACTTC. Encoded protein: CASNHIAGGLETQYF.